Following are 20 T cell receptor beta chains from one sample sequenced in a study of blood T cell repertoires in COVID-19 (dated by TCRdb to about 2020). The library relied on the immunoSEQ multiplex PCR assay. Sourced from immuneACCESS, this table was stored by TCRdb with only in-frame sequences that have V and J called. A share of the clones is absent; for the studies checked, an unresolved V gene accounts for under half, and the remainder has no known explanation. This sample lists roughly 64,000 clones; roughly 70% were detected once. The ten largest clones add up to over 50% of the sample. Sequencing used PBMCs or T cells enriched from blood (not recorded which). The receptors shown here come from a woman aged 55-70 years who had been exposed to COVID-19.

The chain joins TRBV5-6 to TRBJ1-3; TRBD1 might be the D (5 bases). The CDR3 is made up of 17 amino acids. V shed 4 bases and J shed 0 bases, with 17 bases lying between them. The germline V gene encodes CDR1 SGHDT and CDR2 YYEEEE. The CDR3, as DNA: TGTGCCAGCAGCCCGAGACAGAGCCTCTCCTCTGGAAACACCATATATTTT. It translates to CASSPRQSLSSGNTIYF.

This rearrangement joins TRBV2 to TRBJ1-6; TRBD1 aligns across 9 bases. CDR1 and CDR2 (germline): SNHLY, FYNNEI. V lost 8 bases to trimming and J lost 8 bases; unmatched junction nucleotides: 4. The CDR3 totals 13 residues. DNA of the CDR3: TGTGCCAGCGTTAGACAGGGGGATTCACCCCTCCACTTT. This sequence encodes CASVRQGDSPLHF.

The chain employs TRBV7-9 and TRBJ1-3, with TRBD1 matching over 9 bases. From germline, CDR1 is SEHNR and CDR2 FQNEAQ (reference sequence). The CDR3 is 16 amino acids. Trimming took 0 bases from V and 3 from J; bases not matched to a gene: 3. In DNA form, the CDR3 reads TGTGCCAGCAGCTTAGCAGGGACAGGGAGTGGAAACACCATATATTTT. It is translated as CASSLAGTGSGNTIYF.

The rearrangement links TRBV12-3 or TRBV12-4 to TRBJ1-5; 7 positions agree with TRBD1. V was pared by 6 bases and J by 5 bases, with 4 bases of the junction left unmatched. This CDR3 spans 13 amino acids. The CDR3 loop reads CASRTGKDQPQHF. The CDR3 nucleotides are TGTGCCAGCAGGACAGGGAAGGATCAGCCCCAGCATTTT.

In nucleotides, the CDR3 is TGTGCCAGCAGTACCCCCAGACGGGGAGCCCATGGCTACACCTTC. As protein: CASSTPRRGAHGYTF. The genes are TRBV6-2 or TRBV6-3 and TRBJ1-2; D remains ambiguous. CDR3 size: 15 residues. V dropped 5 bases and J dropped 6 bases, with 19 bases sitting between them. Germline loops: CDR1 MNHEY, CDR2 SVGEGT.

The V and J genes are TRBV4-1 and TRBJ1-2; TRBD1 might be the D (5 bases). Germline V CDR1 and CDR2: MGHRA, YSYEKL. This CDR3 contains 17 residues. V lost 3 bases, J lost 0 bases, and 17 bases lay in between. CDR3 sequence reads: CASSQGTFSRANYGYTF. In DNA, the CDR3 is TGCGCCAGCAGCCAGGGGACTTTTTCCCGAGCTAACTATGGCTACACCTTC.

The rearrangement joins TRBV27 to TRBJ2-2; tentatively, D is TRBD1 (5 bases). CDR1 is MNHEY, CDR2 SMNVEV, per germline (reference sequence). The CDR3 extends over 13 amino acids. The ends were cut back, 4 bases at V and 4 bases at J, with 7 bases in the middle. The DNA for the CDR3 is TGTGCCAGCAGTTCCAGGGTCACCGGGGAGCTGTTTTTT. Its protein product is CASSSRVTGELFF.

V gene TRBV6-6 combines with J gene TRBJ2-7, with 10 bases identical to TRBD1. From germline, CDR1 is MNHNY and CDR2 SVGAGI (reference sequence). Trimming cost V 2 bases and J 5 bases; bases outside gene matches: 6. There are 15 residues in the CDR3. The DNA of the CDR3 is TGTGCCAGCAGTTACCTTGGACAGGGGGTGAACGAGCAGTACTTC. Translating gives CASSYLGQGVNEQYF.

The V gene is TRBV7-2, the J gene TRBJ2-7; D is possibly TRBD2 (6 bases). CDR3 length equals 13 residues. Trimming removed 4 bases at V and 5 bases at J, with 12 bases between. Per germline, CDR1 SGHTA and CDR2 FQGNSA. CDR3 nucleotide sequence: TGTGCCAGCAGCTCCCTAGGGAGGAACGAGCAGTACTTC. Protein product: CASSSLGRNEQYF.

This clone was observed a handful of times. The chain has TRBV21-1 and TRBJ1-4; TRBD1 is the table's D call and was not checked against the DNA. TRBV21-1 is a pseudogene. The CDR3 totals 17 residues. As DNA, the CDR3 is TGTGCCATCCCGGGGAACGGGCCGACAGGGCGGGGAGAAAAACTGTTTTTT. This gives the protein CAIPGNGPTGRGEKLFF.

V and J are TRBV30 and TRBJ1-6; possible D gene TRBD1, 6 bases. Germline V gene data show CDR1 as GTSNPN and CDR2 as SVGIG (reference sequence). This CDR3 contains 13 residues. V shed 8 bases and J shed 6 bases, with 14 bases lying between them. DNA of the CDR3: TGTGCCAGAACACAGGGCCCTAATTCACCCCTCCACTTT. Residues: CARTQGPNSPLHF.

V and J are TRBV7-8 and TRBJ2-6; 8 bases fit TRBD1. Losses at the gene ends were 1 base for V and 0 bases for J; bases not matched to a gene: 5. Germline V gene lookup returns CDR1 SGHVS and CDR2 FQNEAQ. The CDR3 runs to 18 residues. For the CDR3, the DNA is TGTGCCAGCAGCTTAGTGGGACAGGATGACTCTGGGGCCAACGTCCTGACTTTC. Translated, it gives CASSLVGQDDSGANVLTF.

This clone was found once. This CDR3 reads CASSTGVGNTIYF. DNA for the CDR3: TGTGCCAGCAGTACAGGGGTTGGAAACACCATATATTTT. The chain uses TRBV6-5 and TRBJ1-3; TRBD1 agrees at 7 bases. Germline trimming cut 5 bases from V and 3 bases from J; bases unmatched to any gene: 1. This CDR3 has 13 amino acids. Per germline, CDR1 MNHEY and CDR2 SVGAGI.

This clone showed up just once. J is TRBJ1-1 and V is TRBV9; D uncertain. Germline loops: CDR1 SGDLS, CDR2 YYNGEE. The CDR3 runs to 12 residues. Trimming took 0 bases from V and 6 from J, leaving 6 bases between them. Written as DNA, the CDR3 is TGTGCCAGCAGCGTAGAGGGAGCTGAAGCTTTCTTT. This translates into CASSVEGAEAFF.

The chain uses TRBV28 and TRBJ1-1; a weak D match, TRBD1 (5 bases). The CDR3 covers 17 residues. Germline assignment: CDR1 MDHEN and CDR2 SYDVKM. V was trimmed by 6 bases and J by 1 base, leaving 21 bases between them. This CDR3 is CASRGLFAGEGNTEAFF. CDR3 in DNA: TGTGCCAGCAGGGGCTTATTTGCGGGGGAAGGGAACACTGAAGCTTTCTTT.

The chain combines TRBV4-1 with TRBJ2-7, with TRBD1 as a possible D gene (6 bases). Trimming took 0 bases from V and 4 from J, leaving 16 bases between them. Germline CDR1 and CDR2: MGHRA and YSYEKL. This CDR3 is built from 16 residues. The CDR3 region is CASSQDEDSTHYEQYF. CDR3 sequence (DNA): TGCGCCAGCAGCCAAGATGAGGACAGCACACATTACGAGCAGTACTTC.

This clone was detected a few times. The chain employs TRBV4-1 and TRBJ1-1; D is unclear. Germline-derived CDR1 and CDR2 are MGHRA and YSYEKL. Trimming pared 5 bases from V and 1 base from J, leaving 11 bases between. The CDR3 extends over 14 amino acids. In DNA, the CDR3 is TGCGCCAGCAGCTCTCACGGAGGGAACACTGAAGCTTTCTTT. It codes for CASSSHGGNTEAFF.

V usage is TRBV5-6 and J usage is TRBJ1-2, with TRBD1 identical over 10 bases. Per germline, CDR1 SGHDT and CDR2 YYEEEE. V was pared by 6 bases and J by 6 bases, with 2 bases of the junction left unmatched. The CDR3 has 12 residues. CDR3 DNA: TGTGCCAGCATCGGGACAGGGGATGGCTACACCTTC. Amino acids: CASIGTGDGYTF.

A few counts support this clone. Other DNA sequences in this sample translate to the same CDR3. V usage is TRBV5-1 and J usage is TRBJ1-1; D may be TRBD1 (5 bases). Germline CDR1 is SGHRS and CDR2 is YFSETQ. Trimming pared 2 bases from V and 3 bases from J, leaving 8 bases between. The CDR3 has 13 amino acids. CDR3 in amino acids: CASSFQGDTEAFF. CDR3 sequence (DNA): TGCGCCAGCAGCTTCCAGGGTGACACTGAAGCTTTCTTT.

This chain links TRBV6-5 with TRBJ1-2; D gene ambiguous. Trimming removed 6 bases at V and 4 bases at J, with 9 bases between. This CDR3 is built from 12 residues. Germline CDR1 is MNHEY and CDR2 is SVGAGI. The CDR3: CASSPLGYGYTF. The CDR3 DNA sequence: TGTGCCAGCAGCCCCCTCGGCTATGGCTACACCTTC.